A selection of T cell receptor beta chains follows, all from one sample in a study of siplizumab effects on memory and regulatory T cells. Here immunoSEQ multiplex PCR was the method, and the copy in TCRdb shows in-frame clones only, minus some. The repertoire holds fewer than 130,000 clones, just under 95% seen once, with about 1.5% in the top ten. Material for sequencing was CD4+ T cells sorted from blood. These receptors were taken from a human donor in good health. CDR3s include the opening cysteine and the closing phenylalanine or tryptophan. Fields, in order: J gene, V gene, clone size, D gene, CDR3 length, CDR3 protein, CDR3 DNA. The D gene is left open where the match is weak. A row's size may be missing; if present it is once, few, many or a size class.

TRBJ1-1 | TRBV7-2 | NA | NA | 14 | CASSLRAVPTEAFF | TGTGCCAGCAGCCTCCGGGCCGTCCCGACTGAAGCTTTCTTT
TRBJ2-2 | TRBV5-6 | NA | TRBD1 | 16 | CASTDSGTGVTGELFF | TGTGCCAGCACCGATTCCGGGACAGGGGTGACCGGGGAGCTGTTTTTT
TRBJ2-1 | TRBV4-1 | NA | TRBD2 | 18 | CASSQDLGRTSRYNEQFF | TGCGCCAGCAGCCAAGATTTGGGTAGGACTAGCAGATACAATGAGCAGTTCTTC
TRBJ2-2 | TRBV7-3 | NA | NA | 14 | CASSQDRLTGELFF | TGTGCCAGCAGCCAAGACAGACTCACCGGGGAGCTGTTTTTT
TRBJ1-5 | TRBV18 | NA | NA | 14 | CASSHREGHQPQHF | TGTGCCAGCTCACACAGGGAGGGACATCAGCCCCAGCATTTT
TRBJ2-7 | TRBV19 | once | TRBD2 | 16 | CASSMGLAGDGYEQYF | TGTGCCAGTAGTATGGGACTAGCGGGAGACGGGTACGAGCAGTACTTC
TRBJ1-6 | TRBV10-2 | few | TRBD1 | 18 | CASRGEGGGSSYNSPLHF | TGCGCCAGCAGAGGAGAAGGGGGCGGCAGCTCCTATAATTCACCCCTCCACTTT
TRBJ1-2 | TRBV19 | NA | NA | 16 | CASSRAGSYPNYGYTF | TGTGCCAGTAGTAGGGCAGGCTCATATCCTAACTATGGCTACACCTTC
TRBJ2-7 | TRBV20-1 | NA | NA | 11 | CSAGESYEQYF | TGCAGTGCCGGGGAATCCTACGAGCAGTACTTC
TRBJ1-4 | TRBV19 | NA | NA | 14 | CAASGVATNEKLFF | TGTGCCGCTAGTGGGGTCGCAACTAATGAAAAACTGTTTTTT
TRBJ1-1 | TRBV2 | NA | NA | 13 | CASSFPLNTEAFF | TGTGCCAGCAGTTTTCCCCTAAACACTGAAGCTTTCTTT
TRBJ2-5 | TRBV2 | NA | TRBD1 | 14 | CASTKDEGAGTQYF | TGTGCCAGCACGAAGGACGAGGGGGCGGGGACCCAGTACTTC
TRBJ1-2 | TRBV9 | once | NA | 16 | CASSVAPRGQGSGYTF | TGTGCCAGCAGCGTAGCTCCCCGGGGACAAGGGTCTGGCTACACCTTC
TRBJ2-5 | TRBV5-6 | NA | NA | 15 | CASSILGTPQETQYF | TGTGCCAGCAGCATCTTAGGGACCCCCCAAGAGACCCAGTACTTC
TRBJ1-6 | TRBV6-5 | NA | NA | 12 | CASTLWGSPLHF | TGTGCCAGCACGCTCTGGGGCTCACCCCTCCACTTT